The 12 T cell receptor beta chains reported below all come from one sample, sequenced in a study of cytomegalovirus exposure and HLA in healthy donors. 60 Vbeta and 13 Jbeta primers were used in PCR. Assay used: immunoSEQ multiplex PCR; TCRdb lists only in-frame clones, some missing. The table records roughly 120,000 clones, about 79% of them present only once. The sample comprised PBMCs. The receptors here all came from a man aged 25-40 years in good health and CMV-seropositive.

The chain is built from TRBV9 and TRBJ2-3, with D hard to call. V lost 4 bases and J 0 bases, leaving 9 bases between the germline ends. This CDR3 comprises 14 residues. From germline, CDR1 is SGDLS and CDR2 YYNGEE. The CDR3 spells CASSPSTSTDTQYF. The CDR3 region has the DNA TGTGCCAGCAGCCCCTCGACTAGCACAGATACGCAGTATTTT.

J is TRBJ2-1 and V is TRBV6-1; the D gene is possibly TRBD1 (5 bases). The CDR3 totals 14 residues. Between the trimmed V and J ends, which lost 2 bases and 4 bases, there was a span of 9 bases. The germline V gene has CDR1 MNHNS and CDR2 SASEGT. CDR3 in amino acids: CASSERGQYNEQFF. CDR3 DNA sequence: TGTGCCAGCAGTGAAAGGGGTCAATACAATGAGCAGTTCTTC.

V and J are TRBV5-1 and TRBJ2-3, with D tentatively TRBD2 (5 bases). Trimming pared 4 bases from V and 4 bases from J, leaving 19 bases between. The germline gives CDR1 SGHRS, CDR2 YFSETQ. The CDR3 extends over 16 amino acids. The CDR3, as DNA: TGCGCCAGCAGCCGTGGCAGCGGACGCTCAGCAGATACGCAGTATTTT. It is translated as CASSRGSGRSADTQYF.

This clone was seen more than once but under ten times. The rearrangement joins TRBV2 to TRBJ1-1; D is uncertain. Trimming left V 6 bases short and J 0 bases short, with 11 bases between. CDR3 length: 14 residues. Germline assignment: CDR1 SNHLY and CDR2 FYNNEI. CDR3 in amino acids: CASRPLPVNTEAFF. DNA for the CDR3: TGTGCCAGCAGGCCGCTCCCAGTGAACACTGAAGCTTTCTTT.

The CDR3 bases are TGTGCCAGCTCCCCTTCTAGCGGGAGGTACTCCTACGAGCAGTACTTC. Translating it yields CASSPSSGRYSYEQYF. The chain uses TRBV27 and TRBJ2-7; 11 positions match TRBD2. Losses at the gene ends were 8 bases for V and 0 bases for J; bases not matched to a gene: 9. CDR3 size: 16 residues. The germline V gene has CDR1 MNHEY and CDR2 SMNVEV (reference sequence).

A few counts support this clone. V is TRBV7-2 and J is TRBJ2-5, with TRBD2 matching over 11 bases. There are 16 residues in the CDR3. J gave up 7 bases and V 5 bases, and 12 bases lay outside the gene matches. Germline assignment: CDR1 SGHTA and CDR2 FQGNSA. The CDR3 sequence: CASSPRNSGRAGTQYF. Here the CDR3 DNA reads TGTGCCAGCAGCCCCCGGAATAGCGGGAGGGCCGGGACCCAGTACTTC.

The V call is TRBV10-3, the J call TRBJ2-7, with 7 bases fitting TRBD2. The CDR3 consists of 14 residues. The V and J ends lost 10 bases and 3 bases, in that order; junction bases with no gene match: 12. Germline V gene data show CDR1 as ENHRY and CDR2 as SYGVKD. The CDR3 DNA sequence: TGTGCCACCACAAGGGCGGGGGAGTTCTACGAGCAGTACTTC. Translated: CATTRAGEFYEQYF.

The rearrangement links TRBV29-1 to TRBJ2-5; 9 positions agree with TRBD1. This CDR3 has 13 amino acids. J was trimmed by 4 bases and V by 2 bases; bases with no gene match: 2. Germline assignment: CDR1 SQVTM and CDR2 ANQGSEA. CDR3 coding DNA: TGCAGCGTTGAAACAGGGGGCGTAGAGACCCAGTACTTC. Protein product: CSVETGGVETQYF.

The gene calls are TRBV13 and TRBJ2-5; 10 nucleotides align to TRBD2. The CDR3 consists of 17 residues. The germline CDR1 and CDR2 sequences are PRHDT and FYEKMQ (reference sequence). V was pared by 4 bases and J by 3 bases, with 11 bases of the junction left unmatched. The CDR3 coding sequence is TGTGCCAGCAGCTCATCTTCTAGCGGGGGTATCGAAGAGACCCAGTACTTC. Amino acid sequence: CASSSSSSGGIEETQYF. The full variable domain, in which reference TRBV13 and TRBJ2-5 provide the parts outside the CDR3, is AAGVIQSPRHLIKEKRETATLKCYPIPRHDTVYWYQQGPGQDPQFLISFYEKMQSDKGSIPDRFSAQQFSDYHSELNMSSLELGDSALYFCASSSSSSGGIEETQYFGPGTRLLVL.

CDR3 residues: CASSEIWTGGQTQYF. In DNA, the CDR3 is TGTGCCAGCAGTGAAATCTGGACAGGGGGACAGACCCAGTACTTC. J is TRBJ2-5 and V is TRBV6-1; 10 nucleotides match TRBD1. The CDR3 contains 15 residues. Germline V gene data show CDR1 as MNHNS and CDR2 as SASEGT. V trimming: 2 bases; J trimming: 6 bases; junction bases outside the gene matches: 6.

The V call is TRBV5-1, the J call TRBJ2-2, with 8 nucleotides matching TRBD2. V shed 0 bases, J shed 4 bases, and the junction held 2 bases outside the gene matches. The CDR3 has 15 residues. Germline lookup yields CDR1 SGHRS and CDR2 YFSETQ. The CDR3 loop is CASSLAGRATGELFF. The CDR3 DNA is TGCGCCAGCAGCTTGGCCGGGAGGGCCACCGGGGAGCTGTTTTTT.

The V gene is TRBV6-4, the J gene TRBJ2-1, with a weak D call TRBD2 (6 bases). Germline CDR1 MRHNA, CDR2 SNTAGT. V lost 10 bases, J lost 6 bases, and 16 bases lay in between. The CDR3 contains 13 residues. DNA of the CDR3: TGTGCCACCACGGGACTCCTCGGCAATGAGCAGTTCTTC. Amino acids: CATTGLLGNEQFF.